A selection of T cell receptor beta chains follows, all from one sample in a study of cytomegalovirus exposure and HLA in healthy donors. The protocol was immunoSEQ multiplex PCR, while the TCRdb copy is restricted to in-frame clones and leaves out a portion. The sample holds over 150,000 clones, 70% to 80% seen once. The sequencing sample was made of PBMCs. These receptors were collected from a man aged 25-40 years in good health and CMV-seropositive. Each CDR3 is given with its conserved first and last residue. A D gene is named only where the DNA matches it firmly. Part of the rows lack a size; the others show once, few, many or a class for expanded clones.

TRBV10-3	12	TRBD1	TRBJ2-1	-	CATKTGTNEQFF
TRBV4-2	17	-	TRBJ2-3	-	CASSQVSRERPVDTQYF
TRBV28	15	TRBD1	TRBJ2-3	-	CASGGRDRGTDTQYF
TRBV4-1	20	-	TRBJ1-4	once	CASSRQEYRTTFATNEKLFF
TRBV19	13	-	TRBJ1-1	-	CASSLQGNTEAFF
TRBV6-1	13	-	TRBJ2-7	-	CASSKDRPYEQYF
TRBV5-4	14	TRBD2	TRBJ2-5	once	CASSFQREGETQYF
TRBV18	13	TRBD2	TRBJ2-1	-	CASSPGLENEQFF
TRBV5-1	15	-	TRBJ1-2	-	CASSFTTGYNYGYTF
TRBV28	18	TRBD1	TRBJ2-1	-	CASSLWGFTEGARGEQFF
TRBV30	14	-	TRBJ1-1	once	CAWTPGESNTEAFF
TRBV5-1	16	TRBD2	TRBJ2-1	few	CASSLVGGYDYNEQFF
TRBV6-6	14	TRBD2	TRBJ2-7	-	CASSTSGSFYEQYF
TRBV5-1	14	TRBD2	TRBJ2-7	-	CASSATSGSHEQYF
TRBV10-1	14	-	TRBJ2-7	-	CASSESPGTYEQYF
TRBV27	12	-	TRBJ2-5	-	CASRRGRETQYF
TRBV6-1	14	TRBD1	TRBJ2-7	-	CASRKQGFGYEQYF
TRBV19	14	-	TRBJ1-5	-	CASRTGNRNQPQHF
TRBV5-6	15	TRBD2	TRBJ2-1	few	CASSSIAGGLNEQFF
TRBV5-1	13	TRBD2	TRBJ2-1	-	CASSLGLAGGTIF
TRBV21-1	16	-	TRBJ1-3	-	CASSGRTGAYGNTIYF
TRBV6-5	13	TRBD1	TRBJ1-1	-	CASRPGQGLEAFF
TRBV5-6	13	TRBD2	TRBJ2-1	-	CASSLGRGTSQFF
TRBV2	16	TRBD1	TRBJ2-1	-	CASRFSGTASYNEQFF
TRBV19	15	TRBD2	TRBJ2-7	once	CASSMGLAGGYEQYF
TRBV19	16	TRBD1	TRBJ1-4	-	CASSVRQGANNEKLFF
TRBV28	14	-	TRBJ1-1	-	CASNPGGLTTEAFF
TRBV19	16	TRBD1	TRBJ1-2	-	CASTPSGQGRNYGYTF
TRBV7-8	17	TRBD2	TRBJ2-4	-	CASSLRLTSGSFDIQYF
TRBV15	16	-	TRBJ2-7	-	CATSREKNRALYEQYF
TRBV19	14	-	TRBJ2-7	-	CASSIQDSGFEQYF
TRBV28	15	-	TRBJ1-5	-	CASTRAGTSNQPQHF
TRBV9	16	-	TRBJ2-2	-	CASSFNRAPLTGELFF
TRBV9	17	TRBD2	TRBJ2-5	-	CASSAGLAVGFQETQYF
TRBV7-3	15	TRBD2	TRBJ2-1	once	CASSYGLAAYNEQFF
TRBV7-9	16	-	TRBJ2-5	-	CASSPRGLAPKETQYF
TRBV2	14	-	TRBJ2-2	-	CASESRENTGELFF
TRBV19	16	-	TRBJ2-1	-	CASSRLPGMTADEQFF